This TCR beta chain was sequenced during a study of blood T cells in healthy people across ages. Germline-derived CDR1 and CDR2 are DFQATT and SNEGSKA (reference sequence). The CDR3 contains 13 residues. A second about 6 to 12 cycle PCR used barcoded and J-beta primers. TCRdb redid the calling of the 5' RACE reads with MiXCR, one entry per CDR3 protein. The table includes fewer than 800,000 distinct CDR3 sequences, about 25% detected once. In regard to this clonotype: Antigen specificity is unknown.

Whole-study results and caveats: Significant beta diversity loss was already apparent by age roughly 38, declining roughly linearly.

The data were also submitted as part of a second study, on T cells of mothers and their children.

This TCR was sampled from a boy aged 5-17 years in good health. Sequencing was done on a sample of blood. V usage is TRBV20-1 and J usage is TRBJ2-5; 14 bases match TRBD2. The J call may be in error: the DNA end matches TRBJ2-7 better. CDR3 region: CRVGLAGGYEQYF. CDR3 DNA: TGCAGGGTTGGACTAGCGGGAGGCTACGAGCAGTACTTC.